This note documents a single T cell receptor (beta chain) sequence. What it recognizes is unknown. No ophthalmopathy progression within 18 months constituted stable Graves' hyperthyroidism. Clinical symptoms, serum thyroxine, TRAb, thyroid ultrasound and orbital computed tomography established diagnosis. The sample is drawn from a study of T cells in Graves' hyperthyroidism and ophthalmopathy. Whole-study findings and limits: Within blood appeared most thyroid clonotypes that had expanded above 0.001.

Amplified regions were TCR beta CDR3 sequences from RNA transcripts. The HTBI primer set served for first-round RT-PCR of the TCR CDR3. Each CDR3 protein is one row after TCRdb ran MiXCR on the multiplex PCR reads. The sample contains about 500,000 distinct CDR3 sequences, 15% to 20% of which appear only once. The junction had 2 bases not matched to a gene; V was cut back by 1 base and J by 7 bases. Per the germline V gene, CDR1 is SQVTM and CDR2 is ANQGSEA. This CDR3 is built from 12 residues. The specimen was blood. The receptor comes from a woman under 30 with Graves' hyperthyroidism. The V call is TRBV29-1, the J call TRBJ1-2, with TRBD1 identical over 8 bases. Here the CDR3 reads CSVEGTGFGYTF. The CDR3 DNA is TGCAGCGTTGAAGGGACAGGGTTTGGCTACACCTTC. The complete variable domain, with remaining parts taken from reference TRBV29-1 and TRBJ1-2, reads SAVISQKPSRDICQRGTSLTIQCQVDSQVTMMFWYRQQPGQSLTLIATANQGSEATYESGFVIDKFPISRPNLTFSTLTVSNMSPEDSSIYLCSVEGTGFGYTFGSGTRLTVV.